The 27 T cell receptor beta chains reported below all come from one sample, sequenced in a study of cytomegalovirus exposure and HLA in healthy donors. With 60 Vbeta and 13 Jbeta primers, the PCR was carried out. TCRdb's table, derived via immunoSEQ multiplex PCR, lists solely in-frame clones and lacks some. The table lists 150,000 to 200,000 clones, 65% to 85% of them singletons. Sequenced: PBMCs. The receptors stem from a man in his 60s in good health and CMV-seronegative.

This chain uses TRBV13 with TRBJ2-1, with 9 bases lining up with TRBD2. There are 15 residues in the CDR3. Trimming at V came to 5 bases and at J to 2 bases, leaving 4 bases not matched to a gene. Per germline, CDR1 PRHDT and CDR2 FYEKMQ (reference sequence). The CDR3 region is CASSQSGRPYNEQFF. CDR3 bases: TGTGCCAGCAGCCAAAGCGGGAGGCCCTACAATGAGCAGTTCTTC.

The genes are TRBV2 and TRBJ1-4; D unclear. The CDR3 runs to 15 residues. CDR1 is SNHLY, CDR2 FYNNEI, per germline. The V end was cut by 4 bases, the J end by 7 bases, with 16 bases between. The CDR3 loop is CASSALASASEKLFF. The CDR3, as DNA: TGTGCCAGCAGTGCTCTGGCTTCAGCTAGTGAAAAACTGTTTTTT. Full variable domain (rest looked up from reference TRBV2 and TRBJ1-4): EPEVTQTPSHQVTQMGQEVILRCVPISNHLYFYWYRQILGQKVEFLVSFYNNEISEKSEIFDDQFSVERPDGSNFTLKIRSTKLEDSAMYFCASSALASASEKLFFGSGTQLSVL.

The chain joins TRBV9 to TRBJ1-2; 11 bases map to TRBD1. Germline V CDR1 and CDR2: SGDLS, YYNGEE. J was trimmed by 5 bases and V by 7 bases; bases with no gene match: 7. The CDR3 length is 14 residues. CDR3 sequence: CASSGTGGIYGYTF. The CDR3 nucleotides are TGTGCCAGCTCGGGGACAGGGGGAATTTATGGCTACACCTTC.

The chain joins TRBV2 to TRBJ1-2; D may be TRBD1 (5 bases). The CDR3 runs to 13 residues. Per the germline V gene, CDR1 is SNHLY and CDR2 is FYNNEI. The V and J ends lost 7 bases and 6 bases respectively, with 15 bases between them. The CDR3 DNA is TGTGCCAGCACCTTCGGGGGACGAGATGGCTACACCTTC. It yields the protein CASTFGGRDGYTF.

The V gene is TRBV7-2, the J gene TRBJ1-2; tentative D call: TRBD1 (6 bases). Germline loops: CDR1 SGHTA, CDR2 FQGNSA. The length of the CDR3 is 16 residues. V dropped 5 bases and J dropped 4 bases, with 20 bases sitting between them. The CDR3 protein is CASSTRQVTLFYGYTF. CDR3 bases: TGTGCCAGCAGCACCCGACAGGTCACCCTCTTCTATGGCTACACCTTC.

There are a few counts of this clone. The chain is built from TRBV19 and TRBJ1-1; 11 nucleotides agree with TRBD1. With V trimmed by 8 bases and J by 4 bases, 3 bases remained unmatched. Germline V gene sequence: CDR1 LNHDA, CDR2 SQIVND (reference sequence). This CDR3 comprises 13 residues. The CDR3 loop reads CASRDRGATEAFF. The CDR3 region has the DNA TGTGCCAGTCGGGACAGGGGGGCCACTGAAGCTTTCTTT. Looking up the rest from reference TRBV19 and TRBJ1-1 gives the full variable domain: DGGITQSPKYLFRKEGQNVTLSCEQNLNHDAMYWYRQDPGQGLRLIYYSQIVNDFQKGDIAEGYSVSREKKESFPLTVTSAQKNPTAFYLCASRDRGATEAFFGQGTRLTVV.

The rearrangement uses TRBV30 and TRBJ2-7, with D perhaps TRBD2 (5 bases). This CDR3 is 13 amino acids long. V shed 2 bases and J shed 2 bases, with 10 bases lying between them. Germline loops: CDR1 GTSNPN, CDR2 SVGIG (reference sequence). The CDR3 bases are TGTGCCTGGAGTCGAGGGCCTACCTACGAGCAGTACTTC. Protein product: CAWSRGPTYEQYF.

Comment on this clone: One end of the junction varies from germline; a read error may be responsible. The gene calls are TRBV6-1 and TRBJ1-4; TRBD1 aligns across 7 bases. The CDR3 has 15 amino acids. Germline V gene sequence: CDR1 MNHNS, CDR2 SASEGT. This CDR3 reads CASREETGRGGKLFF. CDR3 in DNA: TGTGCCAGCAGAGAAGAGACAGGGCGGGGGGGAAAACTGTTTTTT.

In its sample, this clone was seen once. The genes are TRBV27 and TRBJ2-7, with D unclear. Trimming shortened V by 2 bases and J by 3 bases, and 8 bases separated the two germline ends. The CDR3 extends over 13 amino acids. CDR1 and CDR2 (germline): MNHEY, SMNVEV (reference sequence). The CDR3 bases are TGTGCCAGCAGTTTACAGGCTAACTACGAGCAGTACTTC. Translating it yields CASSLQANYEQYF.

V gene TRBV6-1 combines with J gene TRBJ1-4, with 7 bases that match TRBD1. CDR3 length equals 15 residues. The trim removed 5 bases at V and 8 bases at J, leaving 11 bases unmatched. Germline V gene sequence: CDR1 MNHNS, CDR2 SASEGT. The CDR3 spells CASSQNRGDREKLFF. The CDR3 DNA follows: TGTGCCAGCAGTCAGAACAGGGGAGATAGGGAAAAACTGTTTTTT.

The chain is built from TRBV19 and TRBJ2-7; 8 bases match TRBD1. V dropped 5 bases and J dropped 2; count of bases not matched to a gene: 8. The CDR3 runs to 15 residues. Germline loops: CDR1 LNHDA, CDR2 SQIVND (reference sequence). The CDR3 sequence is CASSPQGAGAYEQYF. The CDR3 DNA reads as TGTGCCAGTAGTCCTCAGGGGGCAGGGGCCTACGAGCAGTACTTC.

The chain uses TRBV10-3 and TRBJ1-3; TRBD1 aligns across 8 bases. The ends lost 6 bases at V and 4 bases at J; junction bases unmatched: 8. Germline V gene data show CDR1 as ENHRY and CDR2 as SYGVKD. This CDR3 comprises 15 residues. DNA for the CDR3: TGTGCCATCAGATCGACAGGGGAGGCAGGAAACACCATATATTTT. Protein sequence: CAIRSTGEAGNTIYF.

V is TRBV7-9 and J is TRBJ1-2, with 8 bases aligning to TRBD1. Germline V gives CDR1 SEHNR, CDR2 FQNEAQ (reference sequence). The V and J ends lost 5 bases and 7 bases, in that order; junction bases with no gene match: 21. CDR3 size: 18 residues. The CDR3: CASSPPFGRTGGGSGYTF. CDR3 DNA: TGTGCCAGCAGCCCCCCGTTCGGACGAACAGGGGGGGGTTCTGGCTACACCTTC. Full variable domain (outside the CDR3, taken from reference TRBV7-9 and TRBJ1-2): DTGVSQNPRHKITKRGQNVTFRCDPISEHNRLYWYRQTLGQGPEFLTYFQNEAQLEKSRLLSDRFSAERPKGSFSTLEIQRTEQGDSAMYLCASSPPFGRTGGGSGYTFGSGTRLTVV.

The J gene is TRBJ2-2, the V gene TRBV5-1; 7 bases line up with TRBD1. Trimming removed 5 bases from V and 0 bases from J; junction bases left unmatched: 4. CDR1 is SGHRS and CDR2 is YFSETQ in the germline V gene. CDR3 size: 15 residues. This CDR3 reads CASSPGQTNTGELFF. The CDR3 bases are TGCGCCAGCAGTCCGGGACAGACGAACACCGGGGAGCTGTTTTTT.

The chain uses TRBV4-1 and TRBJ1-2; 8 bases agree with TRBD1. V trimming: 4 bases; J trimming: 4 bases; junction bases outside the gene matches: 8. The germline CDR1 and CDR2 sequences are MGHRA and YSYEKL. This CDR3 contains 15 residues. DNA for the CDR3: TGCGCCAGCAGCCCTACCCCCGGGACAGGCTATGGCTACACCTTC. Protein product: CASSPTPGTGYGYTF.

Of note for this clone: A read error may account for a junction end that differs from germline. The V call is TRBV7-7, the J call TRBJ2-3; TRBD2 agrees at 8 bases. Germline CDR1 reads SSHAT; CDR2 reads FNYEAQ (reference sequence). This CDR3 comprises 16 residues. The CDR3 is CASSPTTGGLRDTQYF. CDR3 sequence (DNA): TGTGCTAGCAGCCCGACGACGGGGGGGCTTCGGGATACGCAGTATTTT.

V gene TRBV19 combines with J gene TRBJ1-1, with 9 nucleotides matching TRBD1. Germline CDR1 and CDR2: LNHDA and SQIVND (reference sequence). The CDR3 runs to 15 residues. Germline trimming cut 5 bases from V and 7 bases from J; bases unmatched to any gene: 11. The CDR3 DNA sequence: TGTGCCAGTAGTCCTAAAAACAGGGGGCAAGGTGAAGCTTTCTTT. Its translation is CASSPKNRGQGEAFF.

The chain is built from TRBV7-2 and TRBJ2-6; D perhaps matches TRBD1 (5 bases). Deletions cut 2 bases from V and 3 bases from J, with 8 bases between. Germline V gene lookup returns CDR1 SGHTA and CDR2 FQGNSA. This CDR3 is built from 15 residues. CDR3: CASSLQGYGANVLTF. CDR3 in DNA: TGTGCCAGCAGCTTACAGGGCTATGGGGCCAACGTCCTGACTTTC.

The genes are TRBV6-1 and TRBJ2-1; D possibly corresponds to TRBD2 (5 bases). The germline V gene encodes CDR1 MNHNS and CDR2 SASEGT. The CDR3 extends over 11 amino acids. V lost 5 bases, J lost 12 bases, and 11 bases lay in between. This chain's CDR3 is CASSLGSGQFF. As DNA, the CDR3 is TGTGCCAGCAGTTTGGGGAGTGGGCAGTTCTTC.

This clone was seen just once. The chain combines TRBV6-1 with TRBJ2-7; the match to TRBD1 covers 9 bases. The V gene's germline CDR1 is MNHNS and CDR2 SASEGT. With 7 bases clipped from V and 0 bases from J, the junction kept 7 bases outside the gene matches. This CDR3 is built from 15 residues. CDR3 amino acids: CASNPGQGRSYEQYF. CDR3 coding DNA: TGTGCCAGCAACCCCGGACAGGGGCGCTCCTACGAGCAGTACTTC.

The V and J genes are TRBV7-8 and TRBJ2-2; 7 positions agree with TRBD1. The CDR3 has 15 residues. The V and J ends lost 4 bases and 3 bases, in that order; junction bases with no gene match: 5. The V gene's germline CDR1 is SGHVS and CDR2 FQNEAQ. The DNA of the CDR3 is TGTGCCAGCAGCTGGGGACAGTTGGACACCGGGGAGCTGTTTTTT. Its protein product is CASSWGQLDTGELFF.

The chain is built from TRBV28 and TRBJ1-5; no clear D. The V gene lost 4 bases and the J gene lost 5 bases, with 12 bases spanning the gap. Germline V CDR1 and CDR2: MDHEN, SYDVKM. The CDR3 runs 14 residues. Written as DNA, the CDR3 is TGTGCCAGCAGTTCGGCCGCCGGGTATCAGCCCCAGCATTTT. Translation: CASSSAAGYQPQHF.

This sequence joins TRBV18 and TRBJ1-1; D gene unclear. Trimming took off 3 bases at V and 8 bases at J, with 10 bases between the two ends. This CDR3 spans 12 amino acids. CDR1 is KGHSH, CDR2 LQKENI, per germline. CDR3 amino acids: CASSPQQYEAFF. As DNA, the CDR3 is TGTGCCAGCTCACCTCAACAATACGAAGCTTTCTTT. Based on the CDR3 plus reference TRBV18 and TRBJ1-1, the full variable domain is NAGVMQNPRHLVRRRGQEARLRCSPMKGHSHVYWYRQLPEEGLKFMVYLQKENIIDESGMPKERFSAEFPKEGPSILRIQQVVRGDSAAYFCASSPQQYEAFFGQGTRLTVV.

This rearrangement joins TRBV7-8 to TRBJ2-5, with TRBD2 matching 10 bases. Germline V lookup: CDR1 SGHVS, CDR2 FQNEAQ. Losses at the gene ends were 7 bases for V and 4 bases for J; bases not matched to a gene: 9. The CDR3 is 15 amino acids. The CDR3 here is CASNVAGGSGETQYF. The CDR3 DNA reads as TGTGCCAGCAATGTAGCGGGAGGTAGCGGAGAGACCCAGTACTTC.

The genes are TRBV4-1 and TRBJ1-2, with D possibly TRBD1 on 6 matching bases. V dropped 4 bases and J dropped 8 bases, with 17 bases sitting between them. The CDR3 is made up of 14 amino acids. Germline CDR1 and CDR2: MGHRA and YSYEKL. CDR3: CASSPTQGSRGYTF. The CDR3 nucleotides are TGCGCCAGCAGCCCGACACAGGGTAGTAGGGGCTACACCTTC.

The chain couples TRBV5-5 to TRBJ1-5; D may be TRBD1 (5 bases). Trimming took 4 bases from V and 4 from J, leaving 15 bases between them. The germline V gene has CDR1 SGHKS and CDR2 YYEKEE (reference sequence). This CDR3 has 15 residues. The CDR3 loop reads CASSTTSGGNQPQHF. CDR3 in DNA: TGTGCCAGCAGCACAACTTCCGGGGGGAATCAGCCCCAGCATTTT.

This clone was seen only a few times. The rearrangement joins TRBV7-9 to TRBJ2-3; 12 bases fit TRBD2. Germline V lookup: CDR1 SEHNR, CDR2 FQNEAQ (reference sequence). The CDR3 length is 19 residues. The V gene end was trimmed by 5 bases and the J gene end by 5 bases; junction bases not matched to a gene: 17. The CDR3 loop reads CASSLEPRTSGDGGDTQYF. CDR3 DNA sequence: TGTGCCAGCAGCCTCGAACCCCGGACTAGCGGGGATGGGGGAGATACGCAGTATTTT.